This entry lists 27 T cell receptor beta chains sequenced from one sample in a study of control samples from healthy donors and cancer patients. The data were produced by immunoSEQ multiplex PCR, yet TCRdb's version contains in-frame clones alone and is incomplete. The data contain 100,000 to 150,000 clones, 90% of them singletons. The source material was blood. Receptor source: a man aged 35-49 years in good health.

The V and J genes are TRBV28 and TRBJ1-2; D gene ambiguous. V was clipped by 5 bases and J by 5 bases, with 15 bases between them. CDR1 and CDR2 from the germline V gene are MDHEN and SYDVKM. This CDR3 region has 14 residues. The CDR3 DNA reads as TGTGCCAGCAGTCCTAGGTCCAGGAGTTATGGCTACACCTTC. Amino acid sequence: CASSPRSRSYGYTF.

The genes are TRBV5-1 and TRBJ2-3; perhaps TRBD2 as D (5 bases). The CDR3 runs to 15 residues. CDR1 SGHRS and CDR2 YFSETQ come from the germline V gene. V was trimmed by 4 bases and J by 3 bases, leaving 15 bases between them. In DNA form, the CDR3 reads TGCGCCAGCAGCCCCCTTACCCCGGGGACAGATACGCAGTATTTT. Translating gives CASSPLTPGTDTQYF.

The chain is built from TRBV5-6 and TRBJ2-3; D uncertain. V shed 4 bases and J shed 0 bases, with 9 bases lying between them. Germline V CDR1 and CDR2: SGHDT, YYEEEE. CDR3 length: 14 amino acids. CDR3 amino acids: CASSPVGSTDTQYF. The CDR3 DNA reads as TGTGCCAGCAGCCCAGTGGGTAGCACAGATACGCAGTATTTT.

The chain couples TRBV18 to TRBJ2-2; unclear D gene. Germline loops: CDR1 KGHSH, CDR2 LQKENI. The CDR3 sequence is 15 residues long. V lost 2 bases and J lost 0, with 7 bases in between. CDR3 sequence: CASSPTRSNTGELFF. Written as DNA, the CDR3 is TGTGCCAGCTCACCAACCAGGTCGAACACCGGGGAGCTGTTTTTT. The entire variable domain, with the rest obtained from reference TRBV18 and TRBJ2-2, is as follows: NAGVMQNPRHLVRRRGQEARLRCSPMKGHSHVYWYRQLPEEGLKFMVYLQKENIIDESGMPKERFSAEFPKEGPSILRIQQVVRGDSAAYFCASSPTRSNTGELFFGEGSRLTVL.

The chain employs TRBV9 and TRBJ2-3, with D maybe TRBD2 (5 bases). This CDR3 has 14 residues. From germline, CDR1 is SGDLS and CDR2 YYNGEE. Trimming took off 4 bases at V and 0 bases at J, with 9 bases between the two ends. The DNA of the CDR3 is TGTGCCAGCAGCTGGACTCTGAGCACAGATACGCAGTATTTT. As protein: CASSWTLSTDTQYF.

This chain uses TRBV7-3 with TRBJ2-3; 9 bases agree with TRBD1. The length of the CDR3 is 14 residues. Germline-derived CDR1 and CDR2 are SGHTA and FQGTGA. Trimming cost V 5 bases and J 4 bases; bases outside gene matches: 4. This CDR3 is CASSPRQGADTQYF. The CDR3, as DNA: TGTGCCAGCAGCCCTAGACAGGGGGCAGATACGCAGTATTTT.

This chain joins TRBV6-5 and TRBJ1-1; 9 nucleotides agree with TRBD1. The J segment lost 4 bases and the V segment lost 7 bases, leaving 4 bases of the junction unmatched. Germline CDR1 is MNHEY and CDR2 is SVGAGI. This CDR3 is 13 amino acids long. The CDR3 sequence is CASTKTGGTEAFF. As DNA, the CDR3 is TGTGCCAGCACCAAGACAGGGGGCACTGAAGCTTTCTTT.

The rearrangement uses TRBV5-1 and TRBJ2-7; 10 bases are shared with TRBD1. Trimming took 1 base from V and 4 from J; bases not matched to a gene: 2. The CDR3 sequence is 14 residues long. Germline assignment: CDR1 SGHRS and CDR2 YFSETQ. The CDR3 bases are TGCGCCAGCAGCTTGTTGGGACAGGGGTACGAGCAGTACTTC. As protein: CASSLLGQGYEQYF.

The chain is built from TRBV5-4 and TRBJ2-5; no definite D call. V lost 0 bases to trimming and J lost 0 bases, with 6 bases between them. The CDR3 extends over 14 amino acids. CDR1 is SGHNT and CDR2 is YYREEE in the germline V gene (reference sequence). CDR3 protein: CASSLEGYQETQYF. CDR3 nucleotide sequence: TGTGCCAGCAGCTTGGAGGGATACCAAGAGACCCAGTACTTC.

The chain joins TRBV28 to TRBJ1-4; D is uncertain. The germline V gene encodes CDR1 MDHEN and CDR2 SYDVKM. CDR3 length equals 15 residues. The germline V and J ends were trimmed by 0 bases and 6 bases, with 11 bases remaining between them. CDR3 bases: TGTGCCAGCAGTTTATGGGGGATTCAGGATGAAAAACTGTTTTTT. Translating it yields CASSLWGIQDEKLFF. Complete variable domain (other parts from reference TRBV28 and TRBJ1-4): DVKVTQSSRYLVKRTGEKVFLECVQDMDHENMFWYRQDPGLGLRLIYFSYDVKMKEKGDIPEGYSVSREKKERFSLILESASTNQTSMYLCASSLWGIQDEKLFFGSGTQLSVL.

This clone came up once. The chain uses TRBV27 and TRBJ2-1, with 11 bases that match TRBD2. The CDR3 spans 17 residues. From germline, CDR1 is MNHEY and CDR2 SMNVEV (reference sequence). The V and J ends lost 8 bases and 6 bases, in that order; junction bases with no gene match: 15. In DNA, the CDR3 is TGTGCCAGCCGGGACTTAGCGGGGGGGCCGCGTGGCAATGAGCAGTTCTTC. Translation gives CASRDLAGGPRGNEQFF.

This chain uses TRBV6-6 with TRBJ2-5, with 7 bases aligning to TRBD1. The germline CDR1 and CDR2 sequences are MNHNY and SVGAGI (reference sequence). There are 14 residues in the CDR3. Losses at the gene ends were 6 bases for V and 4 bases for J; bases not matched to a gene: 8. In DNA, the CDR3 is TGTGCCAGCAGGACCCTATCAGGGGGAGAGACCCAGTACTTC. Its translation is CASRTLSGGETQYF.

This chain connects TRBV5-3 to TRBJ1-4; no definite D call. TRBV5-3 is an ORF for which the function is uncertain. V lost 0 bases and J 6 bases, leaving 15 bases between the germline ends. The CDR3 is 16 amino acids. The DNA for the CDR3 is TGTGCCAGAAGCTTGGGGTTTGGAGGGCTGGATGAAAAACTGTTTTTT. This translates into CARSLGFGGLDEKLFF.

The genes are TRBV18 and TRBJ2-7; D unresolved. The CDR3 spans 17 residues. Germline values: CDR1 KGHSH, CDR2 LQKENI. Trimming removed 3 bases at V and 0 bases at J, with 18 bases between. Here the CDR3 DNA reads TGTGCCAGCTCACCCACCGAAGGCAGCCTGAGCTCCTACGAGCAGTACTTC. Translation gives CASSPTEGSLSSYEQYF.

The CDR3 loop is CASSFKGGVTEAFF. The CDR3 coding sequence is TGTGCCAGCAGTTTCAAGGGGGGCGTCACTGAAGCTTTCTTT. The rearrangement uses TRBV28 and TRBJ1-1; TRBD1 might be the D (6 bases). Trimming took 3 bases from V and 4 from J, leaving 12 bases between them. The CDR3 length is 14 residues. Germline CDR1 is MDHEN and CDR2 is SYDVKM. The full variable domain, in which reference TRBV28 and TRBJ1-1 provide the parts outside the CDR3, is DVKVTQSSRYLVKRTGEKVFLECVQDMDHENMFWYRQDPGLGLRLIYFSYDVKMKEKGDIPEGYSVSREKKERFSLILESASTNQTSMYLCASSFKGGVTEAFFGQGTRLTVV.

The chain links TRBV3-1 (or the pseudogene TRBV3-2) to TRBJ2-7, with D perhaps TRBD1 (5 bases). V was trimmed by 4 bases and J by 5 bases, leaving 15 bases between them. This CDR3 region has 14 residues. From germline, CDR1 is LGHDT and CDR2 YNNKEL (reference sequence). The CDR3 nucleotides are TGTGCCAGCAGCCCGACATCAGGGTTTGACGAGCAGTACTTC. Protein product: CASSPTSGFDEQYF.

V usage is TRBV15 and J usage is TRBJ1-2, with 8 bases that match TRBD1. Germline CDR1 reads LNHNV; CDR2 reads YYDKDF (reference sequence). V shed 0 bases, J shed 4 bases, and the junction held 4 bases outside the gene matches. This CDR3 has 15 residues. The CDR3 sequence is CATSRENTGGYGYTF. The CDR3 bases are TGTGCCACCAGCAGAGAAAATACAGGGGGCTATGGCTACACCTTC.

J is TRBJ1-2 and V is TRBV19, with 7 bases that match TRBD1. Germline CDR1 reads LNHDA; CDR2 reads SQIVND (reference sequence). V gave up 2 bases and J gave up 4 bases; unmatched junction bases: 7. The CDR3 length is 15 residues. The CDR3 here is CASSIRQGSFYGYTF. The DNA of the CDR3 is TGTGCCAGTAGTATAAGACAGGGATCCTTCTATGGCTACACCTTC.

CDR3: CASSVSSVEETQYF. DNA of the CDR3: TGTGCCAGCAGCGTCTCTAGCGTAGAAGAGACCCAGTACTTC. The J gene is TRBJ2-5, the V gene TRBV9; D perhaps matches TRBD2 (6 bases). The CDR3 extends over 14 amino acids. The V gene lost 2 bases and the J gene lost 3 bases, with 11 bases spanning the gap. Germline CDR1 reads SGDLS; CDR2 reads YYNGEE. Full variable domain (outside the CDR3, taken from reference TRBV9 and TRBJ2-5): DSGVTQTPKHLITATGQRVTLRCSPRSGDLSVYWYQQSLDQGLQFLIQYYNGEERAKGNILERFSAQQFPDLHSELNLSSLELGDSALYFCASSVSSVEETQYFGPGTRLLVL.

The V call is TRBV7-9, the J call TRBJ1-2, with TRBD1 identical over 8 bases. V dropped 5 bases and J dropped 4; count of bases not matched to a gene: 3. Germline CDR1 is SEHNR and CDR2 is FQNEAQ (reference sequence). The CDR3 is 13 residues long. The CDR3 DNA reads TGTGCCAGCAGCCAGGGACAGGTCTATGGCTACACCTTC. It is translated as CASSQGQVYGYTF.

The table lists this clone with a few counts. The rearrangement joins TRBV6-6 to TRBJ1-5; 9 bases map to TRBD1. Germline V gene sequence: CDR1 MNHNY, CDR2 SVGAGI (reference sequence). The CDR3 has 15 amino acids. The ends lost 5 bases at V and 3 bases at J; junction bases unmatched: 5. In nucleotides, the CDR3 is TGTGCCAGCAGTCTGAGACAGGGGGACAATCAGCCCCAGCATTTT. Translating gives CASSLRQGDNQPQHF.

V is TRBV7-3 and J is TRBJ2-3, with 8 bases fitting TRBD2. The J segment lost 4 bases and the V segment lost 4 bases, leaving 7 bases of the junction unmatched. This CDR3 region has 15 residues. Per germline, CDR1 SGHTA and CDR2 FQGTGA. CDR3 sequence (DNA): TGTGCCAGCAGCTCCTCCGGGACTAGGGCAGATACGCAGTATTTT. This gives the protein CASSSSGTRADTQYF.

V gene TRBV12-5 combines with J gene TRBJ1-2; D remains unclear. Per germline, CDR1 LGHNT and CDR2 FRNRAP. The CDR3 length is 11 residues. V lost 3 bases and J lost 13, with 12 bases in between. The CDR3 DNA reads TGTGCTAGTGGTTTCGACGGTAGTCTCACCTTC. Translated, it gives CASGFDGSLTF.

The rearrangement links TRBV7-2 to TRBJ2-5, with 7 positions matching TRBD2. Germline CDR1 reads SGHTA; CDR2 reads FQGNSA. The V and J ends lost 1 base and 6 bases, in that order; junction bases with no gene match: 5. The CDR3 loop spans 14 amino acids. CDR3 coding DNA: TGTGCCAGCAGCTTAGGAGGCGGGGGAAAGACCCAGTACTTC. Translated: CASSLGGGGKTQYF.

The rearrangement links TRBV19 to TRBJ1-3; the D is unclear. CDR1 is LNHDA, CDR2 SQIVND, per germline (reference sequence). Deletions cut 3 bases from V and 2 bases from J, with 11 bases between. The CDR3 contains 15 residues. DNA of the CDR3: TGTGCCAGTAGTATTGGGCTGTCGGCTGGAAACACCATATATTTT. Translating it yields CASSIGLSAGNTIYF.

The rearrangement joins TRBV5-1 to TRBJ1-2; 7 nucleotides agree with TRBD1. Looked up from germline, CDR1 is SGHRS and CDR2 is YFSETQ. There are 14 residues in the CDR3. Germline trimming cut 5 bases from V and 3 bases from J; bases unmatched to any gene: 7. Here the CDR3 reads CASRGEGQHYGYTF. CDR3 nucleotides: TGCGCCAGCAGGGGCGAGGGACAGCACTATGGCTACACCTTC.

V and J are TRBV18 and TRBJ1-6, with TRBD1 matching over 7 bases. CDR3 size: 15 residues. Germline trimming cut 2 bases from V and 9 bases from J; bases unmatched to any gene: 7. Germline V gene lookup returns CDR1 KGHSH and CDR2 LQKENI. CDR3 residues: CASSPVGGASSPLHF. CDR3 DNA sequence: TGTGCCAGCTCACCAGTAGGGGGCGCTAGTTCACCCCTCCACTTT. The full variable domain, in which reference TRBV18 and TRBJ1-6 provide the parts outside the CDR3, is NAGVMQNPRHLVRRRGQEARLRCSPMKGHSHVYWYRQLPEEGLKFMVYLQKENIIDESGMPKERFSAEFPKEGPSILRIQQVVRGDSAAYFCASSPVGGASSPLHFGNGTRLTVT.